The source of this T cell receptor beta chain is a study of beta chain features in type 1 diabetes. Across the study: Similarity in age, gender and cell yields was seen between patients and healthy donors.

V was pared by 8 bases and J by 5 bases, with 8 bases of the junction left unmatched. Germline lookup yields CDR1 MNHNS and CDR2 SASEGT. The CDR3 runs 15 residues. Details on this clone: Antigen specificity is unknown.

Study results and caveats: Type 1 diabetes patients had VDJ junctions that carried fewer insertions and more deletions. High TCR expression in some cells could lead to their over-representation in cDNA sequencing. In these data, an HLA type influence on TCRB rearrangement remained unresolved.

The whole isolated RNA underwent reverse transcription, so sequencing captured expressed TCRB transcripts. Sequencing used immunoSEQ multiplex PCR; TCRdb keeps in-frame clones, though not all of them. Among some 220,000 clones, around 9.9% were seen once, and the ten largest hold 1% to 1.5%. The genes are TRBV6-1 and TRBJ2-5, with 13 bases matching TRBD2. Sequenced input: central memory CD4+ T cells from blood. This clonotype was sampled from a man aged 18 to 35 in good health. CDR3 nucleotides: TGTGCCAGCGGGAAACTAGCGGGGGGGGCGGAGACCCAGTACTTC. This encodes CASGKLAGGAETQYF.